This TCR beta chain was documented in a study of blood T cells in healthy people across ages. Study-level findings and limits: Higher diversity, along with more naive CD4+ cells, distinguished long-lived donors from aged donors. Estimated diversity, derived from one million T cells, was regarded as an underestimate.

A sample-barcoded 5' primer and a J-beta primer mix were used in a second PCR of roughly 7 to 11 cycles. TCRdb re-analysed the 5' RACE reads in MiXCR, keeping a single row per CDR3 protein. Among about 650,000 distinct CDR3 sequences listed, roughly 32% were seen once. This clonotype was observed a single time. Its antigen is undetermined. The sample consisted of blood. This TCR derives from a woman older than 75 in good health.

CDR3 residues: CASSDGTGGGSWELFF. As DNA, the CDR3 is TGTGCCAGCAGCGATGGGACAGGGGGCGGCTCGTGGGAGCTGTTTTTT. The chain has TRBV9 and TRBJ2-2; 12 bases line up with TRBD1. The V gene's germline CDR1 is SGDLS and CDR2 YYNGEE. V lost 3 bases, J lost 9 bases, and 9 bases stayed unmatched. CDR3 length: 16 residues. The full variable domain, in which reference TRBV9 and TRBJ2-2 provide the parts outside the CDR3, is DSGVTQTPKHLITATGQRVTLRCSPRSGDLSVYWYQQSLDQGLQFLIQYYNGEERAKGNILERFSAQQFPDLHSELNLSSLELGDSALYFCASSDGTGGGSWELFFGEGSRLTVL.